Sequencing of this T cell receptor beta chain was carried out in a study of blood T cell repertoires in COVID-19. Study information: The analysed material was cDNA or gDNA that came from T cells, B-cell-depleted T cells, or PBMCs.

Trimming left V 10 bases short and J 4 bases short, with 13 bases between. From germline, CDR1 is ENHRY and CDR2 SYGVKD. The length of the CDR3 is 13 residues. Methods used by the authors: Nucleated cell number was recorded as an estimate derived from reference gene primer amplification. Sequencing used immunoSEQ multiplex PCR; TCRdb keeps in-frame clones, though not all of them. V and J calls and clone size are given by that table; D and trimming were obtained from the DNA. The table lists 85,000 to 90,000 clones, roughly 76% of them singletons. Source material: peripheral blood. The gene calls are TRBV10-3 and TRBJ1-4, with D perhaps TRBD1 (6 bases). This clonotype originated in a woman older than 75 with active or convalescent COVID-19. DNA of the CDR3: TGTGCCACCGGGGGCGGGAGTAATGAAAAACTGTTTTTT. It specifies CATGGGSNEKLFF.